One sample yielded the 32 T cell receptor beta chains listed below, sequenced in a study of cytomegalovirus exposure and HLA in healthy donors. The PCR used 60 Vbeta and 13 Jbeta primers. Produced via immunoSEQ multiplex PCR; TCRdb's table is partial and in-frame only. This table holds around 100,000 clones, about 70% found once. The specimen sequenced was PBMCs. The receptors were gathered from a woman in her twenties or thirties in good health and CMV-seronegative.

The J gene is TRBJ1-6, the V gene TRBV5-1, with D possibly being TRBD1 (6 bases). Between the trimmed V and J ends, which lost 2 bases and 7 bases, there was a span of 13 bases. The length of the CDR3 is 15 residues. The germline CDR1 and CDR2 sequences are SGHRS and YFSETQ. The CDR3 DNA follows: TGCGCCAGCAGCTTCCTGACAGGTCCCAATTCACCCCTCCACTTT. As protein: CASSFLTGPNSPLHF.

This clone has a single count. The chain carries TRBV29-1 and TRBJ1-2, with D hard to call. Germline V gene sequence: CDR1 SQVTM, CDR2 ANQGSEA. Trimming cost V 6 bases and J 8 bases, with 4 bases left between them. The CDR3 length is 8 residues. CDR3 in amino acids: CSVEGYTF. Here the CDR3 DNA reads TGCAGCGTGGAGGGCTACACCTTC.

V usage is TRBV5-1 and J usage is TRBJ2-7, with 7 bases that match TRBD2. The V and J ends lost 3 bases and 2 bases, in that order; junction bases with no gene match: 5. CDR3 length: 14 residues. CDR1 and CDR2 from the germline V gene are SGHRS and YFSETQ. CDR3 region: CASSSFGGTYEQYF. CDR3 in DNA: TGCGCCAGCAGCTCTTTCGGGGGGACCTACGAGCAGTACTTC.

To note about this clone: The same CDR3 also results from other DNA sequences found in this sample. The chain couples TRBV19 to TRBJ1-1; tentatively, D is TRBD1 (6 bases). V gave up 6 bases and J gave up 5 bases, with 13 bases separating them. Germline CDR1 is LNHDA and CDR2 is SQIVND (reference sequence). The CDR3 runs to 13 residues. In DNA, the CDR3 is TGTGCCAGTAGCCAGGGGCTCAATACTGAAGCTTTCTTT. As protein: CASSQGLNTEAFF.

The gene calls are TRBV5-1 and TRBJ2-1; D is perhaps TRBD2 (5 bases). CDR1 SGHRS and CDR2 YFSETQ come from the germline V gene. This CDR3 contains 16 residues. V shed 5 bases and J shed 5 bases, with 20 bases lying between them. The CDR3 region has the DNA TGCGCCAGCAGGCTCGGGGAAGCCGCATATAACAATGAGCAGTTCTTC. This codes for CASRLGEAAYNNEQFF.

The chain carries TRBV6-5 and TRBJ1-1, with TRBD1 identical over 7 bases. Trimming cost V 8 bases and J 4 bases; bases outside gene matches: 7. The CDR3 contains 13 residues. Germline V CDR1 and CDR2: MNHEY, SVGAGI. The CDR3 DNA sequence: TGTGCCAGCCACCGACAGGGATCCACTGAAGCTTTCTTT. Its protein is CASHRQGSTEAFF.

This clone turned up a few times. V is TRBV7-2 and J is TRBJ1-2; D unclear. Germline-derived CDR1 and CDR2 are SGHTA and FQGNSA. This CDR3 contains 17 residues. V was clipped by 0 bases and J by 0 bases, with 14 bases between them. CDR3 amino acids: CASSLASIGSSNYGYTF. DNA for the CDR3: TGTGCCAGCAGCTTAGCCTCAATTGGCTCCTCTAACTATGGCTACACCTTC. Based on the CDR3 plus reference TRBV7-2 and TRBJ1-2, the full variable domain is GAGVSQSPSNKVTEKGKDVELRCDPISGHTALYWYRQSLGQGLEFLIYFQGNSAPDKSGLPSDRFSAERTGGSVSTLTIQRTQQEDSAVYLCASSLASIGSSNYGYTFGSGTRLTVV.

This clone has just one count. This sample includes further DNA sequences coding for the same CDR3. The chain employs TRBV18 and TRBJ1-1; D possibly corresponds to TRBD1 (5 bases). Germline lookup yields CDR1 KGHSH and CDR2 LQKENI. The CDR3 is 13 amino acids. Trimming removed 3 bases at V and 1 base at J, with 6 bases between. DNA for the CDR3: TGTGCCAGCTCACCCGGACAGAACACTGAAGCTTTCTTT. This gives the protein CASSPGQNTEAFF. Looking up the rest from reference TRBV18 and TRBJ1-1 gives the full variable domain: NAGVMQNPRHLVRRRGQEARLRCSPMKGHSHVYWYRQLPEEGLKFMVYLQKENIIDESGMPKERFSAEFPKEGPSILRIQQVVRGDSAAYFCASSPGQNTEAFFGQGTRLTVV.

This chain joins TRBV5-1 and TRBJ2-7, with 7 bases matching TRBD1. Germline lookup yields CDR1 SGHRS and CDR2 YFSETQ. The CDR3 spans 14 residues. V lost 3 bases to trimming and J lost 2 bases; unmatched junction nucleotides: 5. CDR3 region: CASSSQGDPYEQYF. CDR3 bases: TGCGCCAGCAGCTCGCAGGGGGACCCCTACGAGCAGTACTTC.

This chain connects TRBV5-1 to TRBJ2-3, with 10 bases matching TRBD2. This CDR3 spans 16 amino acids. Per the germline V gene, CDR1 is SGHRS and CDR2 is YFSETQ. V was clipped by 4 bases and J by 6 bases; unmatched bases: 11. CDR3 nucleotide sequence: TGCGCCAGCAGCCCACGTGAACTAGCGGGGCTGGATACGCAGTATTTT. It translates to CASSPRELAGLDTQYF.

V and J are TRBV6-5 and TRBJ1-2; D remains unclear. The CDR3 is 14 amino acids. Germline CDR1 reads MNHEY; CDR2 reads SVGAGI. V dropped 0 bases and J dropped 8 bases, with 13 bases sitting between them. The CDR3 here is CASSYSRRVEGYTF. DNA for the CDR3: TGTGCCAGCAGTTACTCTAGGAGGGTGGAAGGCTACACCTTC.

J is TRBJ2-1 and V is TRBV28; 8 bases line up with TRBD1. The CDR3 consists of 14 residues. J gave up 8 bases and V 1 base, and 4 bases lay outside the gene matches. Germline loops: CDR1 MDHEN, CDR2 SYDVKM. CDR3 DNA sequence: TGTGCCAGCAGTTTATATACAGGGGGGTATGAGCAGTTCTTC. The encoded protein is CASSLYTGGYEQFF.

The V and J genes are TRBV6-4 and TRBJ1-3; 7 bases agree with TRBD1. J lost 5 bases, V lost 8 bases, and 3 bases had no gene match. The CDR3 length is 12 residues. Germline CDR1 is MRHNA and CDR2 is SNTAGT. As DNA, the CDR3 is TGTGCCAGCCTGGACAGGAGAAACACCATATATTTT. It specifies CASLDRRNTIYF.

CDR3 in DNA: TGTGCCAGCAGTTACACAGGGGTTGACACTGAAGCTTTCTTT. This sequence encodes CASSYTGVDTEAFF. This chain joins TRBV6-5 and TRBJ1-1; the match to TRBD1 covers 7 bases. CDR1 MNHEY and CDR2 SVGAGI come from the germline V gene. This CDR3 has 14 residues. The ends lost 2 bases at V and 3 bases at J; junction bases unmatched: 3.

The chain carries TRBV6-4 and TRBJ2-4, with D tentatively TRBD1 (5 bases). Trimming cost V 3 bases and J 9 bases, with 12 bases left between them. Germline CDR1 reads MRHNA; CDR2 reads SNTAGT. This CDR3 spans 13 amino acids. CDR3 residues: CASSETQGGIQYF. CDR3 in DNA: TGTGCCAGCAGTGAAACCCAGGGCGGCATTCAGTACTTC.

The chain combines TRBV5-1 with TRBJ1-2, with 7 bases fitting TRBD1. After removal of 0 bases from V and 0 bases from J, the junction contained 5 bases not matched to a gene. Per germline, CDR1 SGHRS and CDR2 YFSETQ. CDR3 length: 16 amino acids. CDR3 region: CASSLEGARANYGYTF. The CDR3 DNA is TGCGCCAGCAGCTTGGAGGGGGCTAGGGCTAACTATGGCTACACCTTC. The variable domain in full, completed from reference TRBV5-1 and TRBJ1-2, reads KAGVTQTPRYLIKTRGQQVTLSCSPISGHRSVSWYQQTPGQGLQFLFEYFSETQRNKGNFPGRFSGRQFSNSRSEMNVSTLELGDSALYLCASSLEGARANYGYTFGSGTRLTVV.

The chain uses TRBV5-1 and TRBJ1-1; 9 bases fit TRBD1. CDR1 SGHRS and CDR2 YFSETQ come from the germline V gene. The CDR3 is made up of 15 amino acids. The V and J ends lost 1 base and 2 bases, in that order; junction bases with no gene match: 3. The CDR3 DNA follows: TGCGCCAGCAGCTTGTTGGGACAGGGAAACACTGAAGCTTTCTTT. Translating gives CASSLLGQGNTEAFF.

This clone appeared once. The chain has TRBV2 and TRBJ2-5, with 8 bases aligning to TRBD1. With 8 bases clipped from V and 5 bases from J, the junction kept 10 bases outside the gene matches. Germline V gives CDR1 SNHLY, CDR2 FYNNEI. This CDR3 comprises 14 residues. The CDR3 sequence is CASENSQGAETQYF. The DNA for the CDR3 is TGTGCCAGCGAAAATTCTCAGGGGGCTGAGACCCAGTACTTC.

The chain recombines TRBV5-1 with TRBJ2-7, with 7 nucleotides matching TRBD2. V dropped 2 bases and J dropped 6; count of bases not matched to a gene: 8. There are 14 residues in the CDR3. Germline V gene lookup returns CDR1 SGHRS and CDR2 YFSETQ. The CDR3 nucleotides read TGCGCCAGCAGCTTTTCCGGGACTACCGGCGAGCAGTACTTC. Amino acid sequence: CASSFSGTTGEQYF.

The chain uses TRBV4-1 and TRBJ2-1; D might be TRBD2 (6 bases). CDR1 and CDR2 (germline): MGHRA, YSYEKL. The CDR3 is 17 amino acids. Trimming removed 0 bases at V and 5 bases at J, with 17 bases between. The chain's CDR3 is CASSQDFLALSDNEQFF. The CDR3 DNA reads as TGCGCCAGCAGCCAAGATTTTCTAGCGCTCTCTGACAATGAGCAGTTCTTC.

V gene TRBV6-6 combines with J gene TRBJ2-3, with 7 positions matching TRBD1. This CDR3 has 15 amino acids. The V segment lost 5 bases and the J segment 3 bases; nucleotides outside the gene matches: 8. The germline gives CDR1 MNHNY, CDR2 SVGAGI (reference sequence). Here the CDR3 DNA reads TGTGCCAGCAGTCTTCCTCCGGGACAGACAGATACGCAGTATTTT. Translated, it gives CASSLPPGQTDTQYF.

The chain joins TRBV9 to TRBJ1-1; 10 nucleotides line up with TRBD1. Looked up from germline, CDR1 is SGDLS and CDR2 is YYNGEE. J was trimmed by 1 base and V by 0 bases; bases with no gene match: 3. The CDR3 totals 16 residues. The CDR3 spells CASSVGQGAQNTEAFF. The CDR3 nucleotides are TGTGCCAGCAGCGTAGGACAGGGGGCACAGAACACTGAAGCTTTCTTT. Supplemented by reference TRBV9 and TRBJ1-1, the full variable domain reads DSGVTQTPKHLITATGQRVTLRCSPRSGDLSVYWYQQSLDQGLQFLIQYYNGEERAKGNILERFSAQQFPDLHSELNLSSLELGDSALYFCASSVGQGAQNTEAFFGQGTRLTVV.

The CDR3 DNA follows: TGTGCCAGCAGAAACAGGGGCCAGCCCCAGCATTTT. Residues: CASRNRGQPQHF. V usage is TRBV7-9 and J usage is TRBJ1-5, with 7 bases fitting TRBD1. The germline CDR1 and CDR2 sequences are SEHNR and FQNEAQ (reference sequence). Losses at the gene ends were 6 bases for V and 7 bases for J; bases not matched to a gene: 3. This CDR3 contains 12 residues. Full variable domain (outside the CDR3, taken from reference TRBV7-9 and TRBJ1-5): DTGVSQNPRHKITKRGQNVTFRCDPISEHNRLYWYRQTLGQGPEFLTYFQNEAQLEKSRLLSDRFSAERPKGSFSTLEIQRTEQGDSAMYLCASRNRGQPQHFGDGTRLSIL.

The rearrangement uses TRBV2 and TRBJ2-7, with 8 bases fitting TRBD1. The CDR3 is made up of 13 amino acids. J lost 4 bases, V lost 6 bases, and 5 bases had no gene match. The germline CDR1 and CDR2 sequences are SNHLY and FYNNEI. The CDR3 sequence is CASSGQGYYEQYF. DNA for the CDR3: TGTGCCAGCAGCGGACAGGGCTATTACGAGCAGTACTTC.

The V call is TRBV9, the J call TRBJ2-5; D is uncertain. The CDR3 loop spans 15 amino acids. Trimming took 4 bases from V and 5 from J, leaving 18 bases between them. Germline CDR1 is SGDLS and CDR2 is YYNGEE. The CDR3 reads CASSFNLAVPETQYF. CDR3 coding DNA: TGTGCCAGCAGCTTTAACCTGGCAGTACCCGAGACCCAGTACTTC.

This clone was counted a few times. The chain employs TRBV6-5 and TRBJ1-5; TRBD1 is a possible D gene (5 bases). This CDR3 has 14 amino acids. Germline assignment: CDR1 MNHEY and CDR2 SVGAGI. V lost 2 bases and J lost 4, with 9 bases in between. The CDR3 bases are TGTGCCAGCAGTTACACGGCAGGGAATCAGCCCCAGCATTTT. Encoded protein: CASSYTAGNQPQHF.

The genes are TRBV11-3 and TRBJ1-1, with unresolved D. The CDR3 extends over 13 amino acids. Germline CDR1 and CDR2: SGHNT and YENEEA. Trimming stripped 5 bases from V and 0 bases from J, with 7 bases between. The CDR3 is CASSPQLNTEAFF. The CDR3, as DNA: TGTGCCAGCAGCCCCCAGTTGAACACTGAAGCTTTCTTT.

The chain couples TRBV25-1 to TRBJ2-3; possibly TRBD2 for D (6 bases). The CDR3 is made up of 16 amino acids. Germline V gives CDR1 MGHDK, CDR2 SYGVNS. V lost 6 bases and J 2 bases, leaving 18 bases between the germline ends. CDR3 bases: TGTGCCAGCAGCGCCCCAGGGCGGGGAGTCACAGATACGCAGTATTTT. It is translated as CASSAPGRGVTDTQYF. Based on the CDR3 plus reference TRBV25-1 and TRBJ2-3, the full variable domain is EADIYQTPRYLVIGTGKKITLECSQTMGHDKMYWYQQDPGMELHLIHYSYGVNSTEKGDLSSESTVSRIRTEHFPLTLESARPSHTSQYLCASSAPGRGVTDTQYFGPGTRLTVL.

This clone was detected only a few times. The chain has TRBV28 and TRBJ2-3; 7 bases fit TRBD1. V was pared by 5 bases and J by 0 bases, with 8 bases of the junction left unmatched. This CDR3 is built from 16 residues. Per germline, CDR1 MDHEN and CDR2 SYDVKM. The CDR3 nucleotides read TGTGCCAGCAGTCCCCACAGGGGACCCAGCACAGATACGCAGTATTTT. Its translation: CASSPHRGPSTDTQYF. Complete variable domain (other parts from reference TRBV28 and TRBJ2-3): DVKVTQSSRYLVKRTGEKVFLECVQDMDHENMFWYRQDPGLGLRLIYFSYDVKMKEKGDIPEGYSVSREKKERFSLILESASTNQTSMYLCASSPHRGPSTDTQYFGPGTRLTVL.

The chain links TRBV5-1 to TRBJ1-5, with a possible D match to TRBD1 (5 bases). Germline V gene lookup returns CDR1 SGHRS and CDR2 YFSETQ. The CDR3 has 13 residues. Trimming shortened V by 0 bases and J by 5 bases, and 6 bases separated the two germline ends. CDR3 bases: TGCGCCAGCAGCTTGGCGGGGGATCAGCCCCAGCATTTT. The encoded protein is CASSLAGDQPQHF.

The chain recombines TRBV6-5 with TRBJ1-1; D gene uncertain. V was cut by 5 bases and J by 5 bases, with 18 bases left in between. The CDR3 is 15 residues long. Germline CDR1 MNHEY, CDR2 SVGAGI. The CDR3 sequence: CASSPHSGVGTEAFF. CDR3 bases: TGTGCCAGCAGTCCTCATTCCGGGGTAGGAACTGAAGCTTTCTTT.

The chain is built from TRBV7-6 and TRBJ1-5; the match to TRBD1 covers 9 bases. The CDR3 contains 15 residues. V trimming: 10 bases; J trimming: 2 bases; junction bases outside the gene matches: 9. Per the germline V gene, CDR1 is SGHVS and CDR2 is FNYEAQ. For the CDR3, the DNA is TGTGCCACTACAGGGGGCGAGGGTGGCAATCAGCCCCAGCATTTT. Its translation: CATTGGEGGNQPQHF.